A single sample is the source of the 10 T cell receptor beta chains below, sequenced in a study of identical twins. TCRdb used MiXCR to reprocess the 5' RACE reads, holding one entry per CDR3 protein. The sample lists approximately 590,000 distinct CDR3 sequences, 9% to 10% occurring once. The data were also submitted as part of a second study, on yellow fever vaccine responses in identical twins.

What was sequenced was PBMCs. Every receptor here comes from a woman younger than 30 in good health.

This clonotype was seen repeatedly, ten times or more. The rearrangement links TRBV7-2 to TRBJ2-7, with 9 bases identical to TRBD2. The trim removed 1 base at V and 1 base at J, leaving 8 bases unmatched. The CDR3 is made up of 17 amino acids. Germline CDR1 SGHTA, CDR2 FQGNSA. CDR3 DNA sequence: TGTGCCAGCAGCTTAGTTGGTAGCGGGAGTGGATCCTACGAGCAGTACTTC. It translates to CASSLVGSGSGSYEQYF. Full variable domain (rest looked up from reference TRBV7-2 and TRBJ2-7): GAGVSQSPSNKVTEKGKDVELRCDPISGHTALYWYRQSLGQGLEFLIYFQGNSAPDKSGLPSDRFSAERTGGSVSTLTIQRTQQEDSAVYLCASSLVGSGSGSYEQYFGPGTRLTVT.

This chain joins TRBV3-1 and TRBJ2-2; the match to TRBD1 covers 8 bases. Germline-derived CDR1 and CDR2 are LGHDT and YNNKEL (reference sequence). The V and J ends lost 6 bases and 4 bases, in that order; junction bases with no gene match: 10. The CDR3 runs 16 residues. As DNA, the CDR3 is TGTGCCAGCAGTCTTACCGGGACAGGACTCACCGGGGAGCTGTTTTTT. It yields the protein CASSLTGTGLTGELFF.

The CDR3 nucleotides are TGTGCCAGCAGACTAGCGAATGAGCAGTTCTTC. Translating it yields CASRLANEQFF. The chain carries TRBV12-3 or TRBV12-4 and TRBJ2-1; 7 bases line up with TRBD2. The CDR3 runs to 11 residues. Trimming at V came to 6 bases and at J to 7 bases, leaving 0 bases not matched to a gene.

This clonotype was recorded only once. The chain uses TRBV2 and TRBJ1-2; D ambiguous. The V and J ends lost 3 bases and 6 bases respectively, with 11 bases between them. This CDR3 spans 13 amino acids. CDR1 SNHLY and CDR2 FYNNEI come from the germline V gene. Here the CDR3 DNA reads TGTGCCAGCAGTGACACCGGGTCGGATGGCTACACCTTC. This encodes CASSDTGSDGYTF. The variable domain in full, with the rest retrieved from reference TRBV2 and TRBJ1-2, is EPEVTQTPSHQVTQMGQEVILRCVPISNHLYFYWYRQILGQKVEFLVSFYNNEISEKSEIFDDQFSVERPDGSNFTLKIRSTKLEDSAMYFCASSDTGSDGYTFGSGTRLTVV.

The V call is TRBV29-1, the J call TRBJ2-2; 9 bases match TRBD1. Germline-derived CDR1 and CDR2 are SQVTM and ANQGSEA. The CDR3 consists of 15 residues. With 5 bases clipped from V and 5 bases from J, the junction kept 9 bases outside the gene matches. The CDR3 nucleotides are TGCAGCGTTTTCCCGGGACAGGGAACGACCGGGGAGCTGTTTTTT. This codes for CSVFPGQGTTGELFF.

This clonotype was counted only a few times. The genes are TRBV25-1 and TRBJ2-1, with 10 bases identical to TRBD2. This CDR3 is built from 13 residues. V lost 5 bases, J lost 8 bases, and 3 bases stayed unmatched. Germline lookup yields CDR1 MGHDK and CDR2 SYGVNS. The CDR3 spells CASSWTSGDEQFF. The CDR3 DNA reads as TGTGCCAGCAGTTGGACTAGCGGCGATGAGCAGTTCTTC. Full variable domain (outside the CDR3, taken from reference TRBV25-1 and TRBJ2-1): EADIYQTPRYLVIGTGKKITLECSQTMGHDKMYWYQQDPGMELHLIHYSYGVNSTEKGDLSSESTVSRIRTEHFPLTLESARPSHTSQYLCASSWTSGDEQFFGPGTRLTVL.

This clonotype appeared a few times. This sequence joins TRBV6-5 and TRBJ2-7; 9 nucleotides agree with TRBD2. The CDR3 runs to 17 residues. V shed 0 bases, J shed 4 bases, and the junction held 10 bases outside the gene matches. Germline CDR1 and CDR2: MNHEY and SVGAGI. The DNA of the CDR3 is TGTGCCAGCAGTTACTCGACTGGCGGGAGGGCCCCATACGAGCAGTACTTC. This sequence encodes CASSYSTGGRAPYEQYF.

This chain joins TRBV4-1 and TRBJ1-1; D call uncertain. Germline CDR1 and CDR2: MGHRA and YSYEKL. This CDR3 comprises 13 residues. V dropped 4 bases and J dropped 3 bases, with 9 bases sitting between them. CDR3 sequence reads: CASSPSRDTEAFF. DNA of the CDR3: TGCGCCAGCAGCCCTAGTAGGGACACTGAAGCTTTCTTT.

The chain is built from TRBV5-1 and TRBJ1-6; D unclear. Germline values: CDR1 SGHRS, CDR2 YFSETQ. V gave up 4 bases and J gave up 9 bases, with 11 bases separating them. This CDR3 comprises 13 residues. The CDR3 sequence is CASSETVSSPLHF. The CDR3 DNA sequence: TGCGCCAGCAGCGAGACGGTGAGTTCACCCCTCCACTTT.

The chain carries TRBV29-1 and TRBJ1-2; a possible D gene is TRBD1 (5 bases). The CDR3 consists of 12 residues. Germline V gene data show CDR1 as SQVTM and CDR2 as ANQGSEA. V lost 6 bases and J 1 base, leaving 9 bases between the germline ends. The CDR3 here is CSVGDSNYGYTF. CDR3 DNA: TGCAGCGTGGGAGACAGTAACTATGGCTACACCTTC. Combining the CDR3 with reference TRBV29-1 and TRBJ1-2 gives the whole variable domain SAVISQKPSRDICQRGTSLTIQCQVDSQVTMMFWYRQQPGQSLTLIATANQGSEATYESGFVIDKFPISRPNLTFSTLTVSNMSPEDSSIYLCSVGDSNYGYTFGSGTRLTVV.